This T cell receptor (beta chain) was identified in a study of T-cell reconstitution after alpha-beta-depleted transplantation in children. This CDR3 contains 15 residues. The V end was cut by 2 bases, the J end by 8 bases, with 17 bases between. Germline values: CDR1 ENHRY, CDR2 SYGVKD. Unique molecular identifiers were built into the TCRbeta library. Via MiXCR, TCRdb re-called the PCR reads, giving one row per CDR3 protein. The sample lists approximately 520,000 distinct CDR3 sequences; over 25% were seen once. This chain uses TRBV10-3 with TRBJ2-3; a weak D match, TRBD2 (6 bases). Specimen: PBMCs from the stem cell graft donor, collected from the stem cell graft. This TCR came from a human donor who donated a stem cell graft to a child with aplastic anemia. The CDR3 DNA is TGTGCCATCAGTGAGGGGTTGGCGCCGGAGGGTACGCAGTATTTT. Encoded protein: CAISEGLAPEGTQYF.